One and the same sample provided the 5 T cell receptor beta chains below, sequenced in a study of CD8 T cells in Susac syndrome. The RNA input was roughly 0.45 to 1 ug, and it was reverse transcribed with random hexamers. One entry per CDR3 protein results from TCRdb running MiXCR on the immunoSEQ multiplex PCR reads. In the table there are hundreds of thousands of distinct CDR3 sequences, 95% of which are singletons. Sample: CD4+ T cells from PBMCs. These receptors all come from a human donor with multiple sclerosis.

The chain couples TRBV20-1 to TRBJ2-3, with 11 bases lining up with TRBD2. Trimming cost V 6 bases and J 4 bases; bases outside gene matches: 6. The CDR3 runs 14 residues. Per germline, CDR1 DFQATT and CDR2 SNEGSKA (reference sequence). The CDR3 region is CSASSGRGADTQYF. The CDR3 nucleotides are TGCAGTGCAAGTAGCGGGAGGGGTGCAGATACGCAGTATTTT.

This clonotype was detected once. J is TRBJ1-1 and V is TRBV29-1, with unresolved D. The V end was cut by 5 bases, the J end by 1 base, with 11 bases between. The CDR3 has 13 residues. Germline V gives CDR1 SQVTM, CDR2 ANQGSEA. CDR3 protein: CSVLAGSNTEAFF. The CDR3 bases are TGCAGCGTTTTAGCAGGATCGAACACTGAAGCTTTCTTT.

The chain combines TRBV3-1 with TRBJ1-6, with TRBD1 as a possible D gene (5 bases). CDR3 size: 15 residues. V was shortened by 0 bases and J by 7 bases, with 10 bases between the two germline ends. Germline V gives CDR1 LGHDT, CDR2 YNNKEL (reference sequence). Here the CDR3 reads CASSQERGRNSPLHF. In DNA, the CDR3 is TGTGCCAGCAGCCAAGAACGGGGCCGAAATTCACCCCTCCACTTT.

The chain has TRBV2 and TRBJ2-5; the D gene is possibly TRBD1 (6 bases). The germline gives CDR1 SNHLY, CDR2 FYNNEI. Trimming took 3 bases from V and 2 from J, leaving 10 bases between them. This CDR3 region has 14 residues. The CDR3 region is CASSDRGQQETQYF. The DNA of the CDR3 is TGTGCCAGCAGTGACCGGGGACAACAAGAGACCCAGTACTTC.

The chain is built from TRBV6-5 and TRBJ2-1, with 7 nucleotides matching TRBD1. With V trimmed by 8 bases and J by 12 bases, 7 bases remained unmatched. From germline, CDR1 is MNHEY and CDR2 SVGAGI. There are 11 residues in the CDR3. This CDR3 reads CASSKGALQFF. Here the CDR3 DNA reads TGTGCCAGCTCCAAGGGGGCCCTGCAGTTCTTC.